Shown below are 21 T cell receptor beta chains from a single sample sequenced in a study of blood T cell repertoires in COVID-19. Assay: immunoSEQ multiplex PCR; the TCRdb copy retains only in-frame clones and omits some. This sample has about 380,000 clones; 70% to 85% occur once, and the top ten carry 1.1%. Sample: peripheral blood. The receptors originated from a human donor with acute or convalescent COVID-19. The donor label of this sample is uncertain.

This clone was detected once. The chain couples TRBV14 to TRBJ1-1; D not resolved. Germline CDR1 SGHDN, CDR2 FVKESK. Trimming stripped 5 bases from V and 5 bases from J, with 12 bases between. The CDR3 totals 13 residues. The CDR3 loop reads CASSYVRETEAFF. CDR3 DNA: TGTGCCAGCAGCTACGTGAGGGAAACTGAAGCTTTCTTT.

CDR3: CASSAGQGYGYTF. The CDR3 DNA is TGTGCCAGCAGCGCCGGACAGGGCTATGGCTACACCTTC. The chain is built from TRBV7-9 and TRBJ1-2; TRBD1 matches 8 bases. The CDR3 runs to 13 residues. Per the germline V gene, CDR1 is SEHNR and CDR2 is FQNEAQ (reference sequence). The V gene end was trimmed by 5 bases and the J gene end by 4 bases; junction bases not matched to a gene: 3.

A few counts support this clone. This chain uses TRBV27 with TRBJ2-7, with D tentatively TRBD2 (5 bases). The CDR3 totals 14 residues. Trimming cost V 2 bases and J 3 bases, with 11 bases left between them. The germline V gene has CDR1 MNHEY and CDR2 SMNVEV (reference sequence). CDR3 nucleotide sequence: TGTGCCAGCAGTTTACGGGAAGTTTGCTACGAGCAGTACTTC. This sequence encodes CASSLREVCYEQYF.

A remark on this clone: The same CDR3 is also encoded by other DNA sequences in this sample. The chain links TRBV28 to TRBJ2-7; 9 positions agree with TRBD1. The CDR3 runs to 14 residues. V was pared by 8 bases and J by 1 base, with 6 bases of the junction left unmatched. The germline V gene encodes CDR1 MDHEN and CDR2 SYDVKM. This CDR3 reads CASRRQGDSYEQYF. The CDR3 DNA sequence: TGTGCCAGCCGCCGACAGGGGGATTCCTACGAGCAGTACTTC.

This clone occurred a few times. V usage is TRBV7-9 and J usage is TRBJ1-3, with a possible D match to TRBD1 (6 bases). Looked up from germline, CDR1 is SEHNR and CDR2 is FQNEAQ (reference sequence). The CDR3 loop spans 16 amino acids. V gave up 4 bases and J gave up 2 bases, with 15 bases separating them. The CDR3 loop is CASSSPGVKAGNTIYF. The CDR3 DNA is TGTGCCAGCAGCTCTCCAGGGGTAAAAGCTGGAAACACCATATATTTT.

This clone was counted a few times. V and J are TRBV9 and TRBJ2-7; 10 bases agree with TRBD1. J was trimmed by 6 bases and V by 0 bases; bases with no gene match: 6. Germline V gene lookup returns CDR1 SGDLS and CDR2 YYNGEE. This CDR3 is 15 amino acids long. The CDR3: CASSVVGTGATEQYF. For the CDR3, the DNA is TGTGCCAGCAGCGTAGTAGGGACAGGGGCCACCGAGCAGTACTTC.

The chain carries TRBV19 and TRBJ2-3, with 9 bases fitting TRBD1. CDR1 is LNHDA, CDR2 SQIVND, per germline (reference sequence). CDR3 length: 15 amino acids. The trim removed 4 bases at V and 3 bases at J, leaving 5 bases unmatched. CDR3 nucleotide sequence: TGTGCCAGTAGTAGGGACAGGGTGGGGACAGATACGCAGTATTTT. It yields the protein CASSRDRVGTDTQYF.

V is TRBV28 and J is TRBJ1-2, with 8 nucleotides matching TRBD1. Germline V gives CDR1 MDHEN, CDR2 SYDVKM. The CDR3 is 13 residues long. Unmatched junction bases numbered 7, after V lost 6 bases and J lost 7 bases. The CDR3 is CASSPPDRVGYTF. In nucleotides, the CDR3 is TGTGCCAGCAGCCCACCGGACAGGGTTGGCTACACCTTC.

To note about this clone: Other DNA sequences in this specimen translate into the identical CDR3. This rearrangement joins TRBV3-1 (or the pseudogene TRBV3-2) to TRBJ1-1; D perhaps matches TRBD1 (6 bases). From germline, CDR1 is LGHDT and CDR2 YNNKEL (reference sequence). The V and J ends lost 3 bases and 3 bases respectively, with 8 bases between them. This CDR3 is 13 amino acids long. Here the CDR3 DNA reads TGTGCCAGCAGCCACAGGGGCTACACTGAAGCTTTCTTT. This gives the protein CASSHRGYTEAFF.

The chain carries TRBV6-5 and TRBJ2-1; TRBD1 might be the D (5 bases). With 2 bases removed from V and 6 bases from J, the gap between germline ends came to 14 bases. The CDR3 covers 15 residues. Germline loops: CDR1 MNHEY, CDR2 SVGAGI. The CDR3 bases are TGTGCCAGCAGTTACAAGGGTCTAAGGGGCAATGAGCAGTTCTTC. As protein: CASSYKGLRGNEQFF.

V and J are TRBV7-2 and TRBJ1-2; D remains unclear. The CDR3 has 13 amino acids. Germline lookup yields CDR1 SGHTA and CDR2 FQGNSA. The V end lost 6 bases, the J end lost 2 bases, and 10 bases lay between the germline ends. CDR3 sequence: CASRMTLNYGYTF. The CDR3 coding sequence is TGTGCCAGCAGAATGACACTGAACTATGGCTACACCTTC.

This clone was seen a handful of times. CDR3 in DNA: TGTGCCAGCAGTTTTCGGCAGGAAACTGAAGCTTTCTTT. It is translated as CASSFRQETEAFF. The chain combines TRBV12-3 or TRBV12-4 with TRBJ1-1; no reliable D call. Trimming removed 3 bases from V and 5 bases from J, with 10 bases in between. The CDR3 has 13 residues.

This sequence joins TRBV11-2 and TRBJ2-4; 11 bases match TRBD1. The germline V gene has CDR1 SGHAT and CDR2 FQNNGV. J was trimmed by 7 bases and V by 5 bases; bases with no gene match: 7. The CDR3 consists of 15 residues. As DNA, the CDR3 is TGTGCCAGCAGCCGCGGGGGACAGGGGGTGAACATTCAGTACTTC. Translated: CASSRGGQGVNIQYF. Combining the CDR3 with reference TRBV11-2 and TRBJ2-4 gives the whole variable domain EAGVAQSPRYKIIEKRQSVAFWCNPISGHATLYWYQQILGQGPKLLIQFQNNGVVDDSQLPKDRFSAERLKGVDSTLKIQPAKLEDSAVYLCASSRGGQGVNIQYFGAGTRLSVL.

This chain connects TRBV3-1 (or the pseudogene TRBV3-2) to TRBJ2-3, with TRBD2 identical over 8 bases. Germline values: CDR1 LGHDT, CDR2 YNNKEL (reference sequence). J was trimmed by 8 bases and V by 0 bases; bases with no gene match: 16. The length of the CDR3 is 18 residues. This CDR3 reads CASSQEFGWSGRDVTQYF. In nucleotides, the CDR3 is TGTGCCAGCAGCCAAGAATTTGGGTGGAGCGGGAGAGATGTTACGCAGTATTTT.

This CDR3 reads CASSPHGTGQEKLFF. The CDR3 DNA reads as TGTGCCAGCAGCCCGCATGGGACAGGGCAGGAAAAACTGTTTTTT. The rearrangement links TRBV7-9 to TRBJ1-4, with 9 bases lining up with TRBD1. The CDR3 runs to 15 residues. Germline CDR1 and CDR2: SEHNR and FQNEAQ (reference sequence). Trimming removed 5 bases from V and 8 bases from J; junction bases left unmatched: 9.

This chain connects TRBV4-1 to TRBJ2-2; weak D call: TRBD1 (7 bases). The CDR3 loop spans 18 amino acids. Trimming cost V 5 bases and J 4 bases, with 23 bases left between them. The V gene's germline CDR1 is MGHRA and CDR2 YSYEKL. The CDR3 DNA sequence: TGCGCCAGCAGCGACCGGGACAGAGGGGGCGGGATCACCGGGGAGCTGTTTTTT. Amino acids: CASSDRDRGGGITGELFF.

This chain connects TRBV12-3 or TRBV12-4 to TRBJ2-5, with a weak D call TRBD1 (6 bases). Trimming removed 6 bases at V and 4 bases at J, with 12 bases between. CDR3 size: 13 residues. In DNA, the CDR3 is TGTGCCAGCAGCTCAAGCAGGGGAGAGACCCAGTACTTC. Protein product: CASSSSRGETQYF.

The rearrangement uses TRBV3-1 (or the pseudogene TRBV3-2) and TRBJ2-1, with 7 bases matching TRBD1. The CDR3 consists of 14 residues. Germline lookup yields CDR1 LGHDT and CDR2 YNNKEL (reference sequence). The junction had 3 bases not matched to a gene; V was cut back by 4 bases and J by 3 bases. The CDR3 reads CASSPRTGYNEQFF. CDR3 nucleotides: TGTGCCAGCAGCCCGCGGACAGGCTACAATGAGCAGTTCTTC.

The V and J genes are TRBV2 and TRBJ1-4; the D gene is possibly TRBD1 (6 bases). Germline CDR1 reads SNHLY; CDR2 reads FYNNEI. The CDR3 length is 14 residues. The ends were cut back, 5 bases at V and 1 base at J, with 8 bases in the middle. The CDR3 region is CASSLTGTNEKLFF. The CDR3 coding sequence is TGTGCCAGCAGTTTGACAGGAACTAATGAAAAACTGTTTTTT.

This chain uses TRBV6-5 with TRBJ1-5; 9 bases match TRBD1. There are 15 residues in the CDR3. J lost 4 bases, V lost 5 bases, and 6 bases had no gene match. The germline gives CDR1 MNHEY, CDR2 SVGAGI. CDR3 sequence (DNA): TGTGCCAGCAGTCCCGGGACAGGGCGGAATCAGCCCCAGCATTTT. This translates into CASSPGTGRNQPQHF.

The chain joins TRBV11-2 to TRBJ1-1; no clear D gene. Germline values: CDR1 SGHAT, CDR2 FQNNGV. Between the trimmed V and J ends, which lost 7 bases and 1 base, there was a span of 10 bases. The CDR3 covers 13 residues. CDR3 region: CASTLTANTEAFF. DNA of the CDR3: TGTGCCAGCACTCTTACAGCGAACACTGAAGCTTTCTTT.